This passage covers 4 T cell receptor beta chains from one sample sequenced in a study of T cell changes during pregnancy in multiple sclerosis. Data came from immunoSEQ multiplex PCR; TCRdb stores just in-frame clones and leaves some out. The sample has about 15,000 clones; 65% to 90% are singletons. The sequencing here drew on CD8+ T cells from peripheral blood mononuclear cells, taken in the first trimester of pregnancy. All receptors derive from a female donor with multiple sclerosis, enrolled in a pregnancy study.

Concerning this clone: A read error may explain this, as a much larger clone is one base away. This rearrangement joins TRBV7-9 to TRBJ2-5; D is ambiguous. V lost 4 bases and J 3 bases, leaving 3 bases between the germline ends. The CDR3 has 11 amino acids. The germline gives CDR1 SEHNR, CDR2 FQNEAQ (reference sequence). CDR3 DNA: TGTGCCAGCAGCTCTGAAGAGACCCAGTACTTC. Translation: CASSSEETQYF.

This sequence joins TRBV12-5 and TRBJ1-2; D is unclear. CDR1 and CDR2 from the germline V gene are LGHNT and FRNRAP. CDR3 length: 12 residues. The CDR3 region is CAPSARDHGYTF. The CDR3 nucleotides are TGTGCCCCTTCGGCGAGGGATCATGGCTACACCTTC.

The rearrangement links TRBV6-5 to TRBJ2-7, with D possibly matching TRBD2 (6 bases). The CDR3 runs to 11 residues. Trimming removed 2 bases at V and 7 bases at J, with 6 bases between. Per the germline V gene, CDR1 is MNHEY and CDR2 is SVGAGI. The CDR3 region is CASSYGREQYF. CDR3 sequence (DNA): TGTGCCAGCAGTTACGGGAGGGAGCAGTACTTC.

The gene calls are TRBV5-6 and TRBJ2-7, with D tentatively TRBD2 (6 bases). V was cut by 5 bases and J by 5 bases, with 17 bases left in between. CDR1 is SGHDT, CDR2 YYEEEE, per germline. This CDR3 spans 14 amino acids. CDR3 nucleotides: TGTGCCAGCAGTTTCGGGACTGCATCTGACGAGCAGTACTTC. This translates into CASSFGTASDEQYF.